Following are 30 T cell receptor beta chains from one sample sequenced in a study of PD-L1 blockade in urothelial cancer listed by TCRdb under 2017. Per the publication, the time point label means: peripheral blood 6 weeks after treatment start. The method was the immunoSEQ multiplex PCR assay. This is the immuneACCESS table as TCRdb keeps it, with only in-frame sequences that have V and J called. A part of the clones is gone; compared with another copy, unresolved V genes explain less than half, and the rest is unexplained. Counted in this sample were some 110,000 clones; about 91% of them appeared once. Of the sample, around 4% is held by the ten largest clones. The sample in question was PBMCs, obtained around atezolizumab (anti-PD-L1) treatment. The receptors derive from a man aged 60-69 years with urothelial cancer.

This rearrangement joins TRBV13 to TRBJ2-7, with TRBD1 matching 7 bases. The length of the CDR3 is 13 residues. Germline CDR1 reads PRHDT; CDR2 reads FYEKMQ (reference sequence). The trim removed 2 bases at V and 4 bases at J, leaving 2 bases unmatched. The CDR3 bases are TGTGCCAGCAGCTTAAGGGGGCGTTACGAGCAGTACTTC. This encodes CASSLRGRYEQYF.

This chain connects TRBV25-1 to TRBJ2-1, with 9 bases fitting TRBD2. Germline values: CDR1 MGHDK, CDR2 SYGVNS. V gave up 1 base and J gave up 3 bases; unmatched junction bases: 7. The CDR3 is 17 amino acids. CDR3 loop: CASSESRAGGFYNEQFF. The CDR3 DNA reads as TGTGCCAGCAGTGAATCCCGGGCGGGGGGGTTCTACAATGAGCAGTTCTTC.

The chain is built from TRBV15 and TRBJ2-6; 8 bases agree with TRBD1. CDR1 is LNHNV and CDR2 is YYDKDF in the germline V gene (reference sequence). The V gene end was trimmed by 4 bases and the J gene end by 0 bases; junction bases not matched to a gene: 14. The CDR3 loop spans 20 amino acids. The CDR3 coding sequence is TGTGCCACCAGCACTAGACAGGGGATGAAATTCTTCTCTGGGGCCAACGTCCTGACTTTC. This sequence encodes CATSTRQGMKFFSGANVLTF.

The rearrangement uses TRBV28 and TRBJ1-1; 8 bases fit TRBD1. Germline V gene sequence: CDR1 MDHEN, CDR2 SYDVKM. V was clipped by 5 bases and J by 6 bases; unmatched bases: 5. CDR3 length: 13 amino acids. CDR3 in amino acids: CASSPGGSSEAFF. In DNA form, the CDR3 reads TGTGCCAGCAGTCCAGGGGGCAGTTCTGAAGCTTTCTTT.

The chain employs TRBV10-3 and TRBJ2-5; D gene unclear. With 6 bases removed from V and 1 base from J, the gap between germline ends came to 15 bases. The CDR3 has 15 residues. Looked up from germline, CDR1 is ENHRY and CDR2 is SYGVKD. The chain's CDR3 is CAISPTPPVQETQYF. The CDR3 DNA follows: TGTGCCATCAGCCCCACACCCCCTGTCCAAGAGACCCAGTACTTC.

The J gene is TRBJ1-5, the V gene TRBV19; 9 bases are shared with TRBD1. CDR1 is LNHDA, CDR2 SQIVND, per germline (reference sequence). The length of the CDR3 is 15 residues. The V segment lost 6 bases and the J segment 5 bases; nucleotides outside the gene matches: 8. The CDR3 region is CASSLMTGGDQPQHF. CDR3 DNA: TGTGCCAGTAGCTTAATGACAGGGGGGGATCAGCCCCAGCATTTT.

The rearrangement joins TRBV30 to TRBJ1-6, with TRBD1 matching over 8 bases. Germline V gene data show CDR1 as GTSNPN and CDR2 as SVGIG (reference sequence). J lost 9 bases, V lost 5 bases, and 3 bases had no gene match. This CDR3 region has 12 residues. CDR3 sequence: CAWGQGGSPLHF. In DNA form, the CDR3 reads TGTGCCTGGGGACAGGGCGGTTCACCCCTCCACTTT.

V gene TRBV4-3 combines with J gene TRBJ2-7; tentative D call: TRBD2 (5 bases). Germline CDR1 reads LGHNA; CDR2 reads YSLEER. There are 15 residues in the CDR3. Trimming stripped 3 bases from V and 4 bases from J, with 16 bases between. The CDR3 protein is CASSHDSVGGYEQYF. CDR3 coding DNA: TGCGCCAGCAGCCATGACTCAGTCGGCGGGTACGAGCAGTACTTC.

The chain employs TRBV7-2 and TRBJ2-7; 9 nucleotides agree with TRBD2. J lost 1 base, V lost 3 bases, and 1 base had no gene match. Germline assignment: CDR1 SGHTA and CDR2 FQGNSA. The CDR3 is 14 residues long. As DNA, the CDR3 is TGTGCCAGCAGCTTTAGCGGGAGTTCCTACGAGCAGTACTTC. Its translation: CASSFSGSSYEQYF. The full variable domain, its missing parts supplied by reference TRBV7-2 and TRBJ2-7, is GAGVSQSPSNKVTEKGKDVELRCDPISGHTALYWYRQSLGQGLEFLIYFQGNSAPDKSGLPSDRFSAERTGGSVSTLTIQRTQQEDSAVYLCASSFSGSSYEQYFGPGTRLTVT.

This clone appeared a few times. The gene calls are TRBV5-6 and TRBJ1-5; possible D gene TRBD1, 5 bases. The CDR3 is 17 amino acids. V lost 2 bases and J lost 0, with 15 bases in between. Germline CDR1 is SGHDT and CDR2 is YYEEEE. CDR3 bases: TGTGCCAGCAGCTTTGGTTTGGACATTGATAGCAATCAGCCCCAGCATTTT. Protein product: CASSFGLDIDSNQPQHF.

This clone was picked up many times. This chain joins TRBV5-4 and TRBJ2-7; 10 bases fit TRBD1. From germline, CDR1 is SGHNT and CDR2 YYREEE (reference sequence). Germline trimming cut 2 bases from V and 5 bases from J; bases unmatched to any gene: 4. The CDR3 is 14 residues long. Written as DNA, the CDR3 is TGTGCCAGCAGCTTCGCTGGACAGGGGGACGAGCAGTACTTC. Protein sequence: CASSFAGQGDEQYF. The full variable domain, rest sourced from reference TRBV5-4 and TRBJ2-7, is ETGVTQSPTHLIKTRGQQVTLRCSSQSGHNTVSWYQQALGQGPQFIFQYYREEENGRGNFPPRFSGLQFPNYSSELNVNALELDDSALYLCASSFAGQGDEQYFGPGTRLTVT.

V usage is TRBV2 and J usage is TRBJ1-5; 11 nucleotides line up with TRBD1. Trimming took 6 bases from V and 6 from J; bases not matched to a gene: 7. The CDR3 consists of 15 residues. Per the germline V gene, CDR1 is SNHLY and CDR2 is FYNNEI. DNA for the CDR3: TGTGCCAGCAGCGCGGACAGGGGGCTTTCTCAGCCCCAGCATTTT. This gives the protein CASSADRGLSQPQHF. Full variable domain (remainder filled in from reference TRBV2 and TRBJ1-5): EPEVTQTPSHQVTQMGQEVILRCVPISNHLYFYWYRQILGQKVEFLVSFYNNEISEKSEIFDDQFSVERPDGSNFTLKIRSTKLEDSAMYFCASSADRGLSQPQHFGDGTRLSIL.

This chain links TRBV15 with TRBJ2-1; 9 bases match TRBD1. The V and J ends lost 1 base and 5 bases, in that order; junction bases with no gene match: 6. The CDR3 consists of 16 residues. CDR1 is LNHNV and CDR2 is YYDKDF in the germline V gene (reference sequence). The DNA of the CDR3 is TGTGCCACCAGCAGAGGAGGGGGACAGGGTGACAATGAGCAGTTCTTC. Residues: CATSRGGGQGDNEQFF.

The CDR3 DNA reads TGTGCCTGGAGTGCGGGGGGTAGCTACAATCAGCCCCAGCATTTT. This translates into CAWSAGGSYNQPQHF. The gene calls are TRBV30 and TRBJ1-5; TRBD1 might be the D (5 bases). Germline-derived CDR1 and CDR2 are GTSNPN and SVGIG (reference sequence). Trimming cost V 1 base and J 3 bases, with 13 bases left between them. The CDR3 covers 15 residues.

This chain connects TRBV9 to TRBJ2-2; the D is unclear. The CDR3 runs to 14 residues. Trimming took 0 bases from V and 8 from J, leaving 11 bases between them. In germline, CDR1 is SGDLS, CDR2 YYNGEE. The CDR3 is CASSVGPSEGELFF. Written as DNA, the CDR3 is TGTGCCAGCAGCGTAGGTCCTAGTGAGGGGGAGCTGTTTTTT.

The gene calls are TRBV5-1 and TRBJ1-2; TRBD1 matches at 8 bases. Germline values: CDR1 SGHRS, CDR2 YFSETQ. After removal of 6 bases from V and 2 bases from J, the junction contained 9 bases not matched to a gene. There are 15 residues in the CDR3. CDR3 region: CASTTLAGGNYGYTF. The CDR3 nucleotides read TGCGCCAGCACTACCTTAGCAGGGGGCAACTATGGCTACACCTTC.

This chain links TRBV7-8 with TRBJ2-2, with TRBD1 identical over 9 bases. The J segment lost 0 bases and the V segment lost 6 bases, leaving 5 bases of the junction unmatched. The CDR3 is 16 residues long. CDR1 and CDR2 from the germline V gene are SGHVS and FQNEAQ. The CDR3 nucleotides are TGTGCCAGCAGGCCAGGACAGGGGTCGAACACCGGGGAGCTGTTTTTT. Protein: CASRPGQGSNTGELFF.

The chain uses TRBV9 and TRBJ2-2; 9 bases are a match to TRBD2. CDR3 size: 16 residues. The trim removed 3 bases at V and 7 bases at J, leaving 10 bases unmatched. Germline lookup yields CDR1 SGDLS and CDR2 YYNGEE. This chain's CDR3 is CASSETPGLAIGELFF. The CDR3 coding sequence is TGTGCCAGCAGCGAAACCCCGGGACTAGCCATCGGGGAGCTGTTTTTT.

The CDR3 DNA sequence: TGCGCCAGCAGCCAAGGGGTTCGCGGGGAGGCGGGGGGGCACCTAGAGGAGCAGTACTTC. Encoded protein: CASSQGVRGEAGGHLEEQYF. J is TRBJ2-7 and V is TRBV4-3; 9 positions match TRBD2. Trimming removed 1 base from V and 7 bases from J; junction bases left unmatched: 23. CDR1 is LGHNA and CDR2 is YSLEER in the germline V gene. This CDR3 has 20 amino acids.

The chain uses TRBV18 and TRBJ2-7; no clear D. Germline V gives CDR1 KGHSH, CDR2 LQKENI. This CDR3 is built from 13 residues. V was clipped by 2 bases and J by 2 bases, with 7 bases between them. The CDR3 reads CASSPSLAYEQYF. The DNA of the CDR3 is TGTGCCAGCTCACCAAGCCTAGCCTACGAGCAGTACTTC. The variable domain in full, completed from reference TRBV18 and TRBJ2-7, reads NAGVMQNPRHLVRRRGQEARLRCSPMKGHSHVYWYRQLPEEGLKFMVYLQKENIIDESGMPKERFSAEFPKEGPSILRIQQVVRGDSAAYFCASSPSLAYEQYFGPGTRLTVT.

The CDR3 protein is CASSYSAAGANVLTF. The CDR3 bases are TGTGCCAGCAGTTACTCGGCAGCTGGGGCCAACGTCCTGACTTTC. The genes are TRBV6-5 and TRBJ2-6, with D uncertain. The V and J ends lost 0 bases and 2 bases respectively, with 5 bases between them. This CDR3 is 15 amino acids long. Germline V CDR1 and CDR2: MNHEY, SVGAGI.

The chain is built from TRBV4-3 and TRBJ2-5; 7 nucleotides line up with TRBD2. Germline V gene lookup returns CDR1 LGHNA and CDR2 YSLEER. This CDR3 contains 15 residues. Trimming at V came to 0 bases and at J to 5 bases, leaving 6 bases not matched to a gene. The CDR3 region has the DNA TGCGCCAGCAGCCAAGAGCGGACTAGGGGCGAGACCCAGTACTTC. Its protein is CASSQERTRGETQYF.

The chain employs TRBV5-1 and TRBJ1-1, with 7 bases identical to TRBD1. V lost 4 bases to trimming and J lost 1 base; unmatched junction nucleotides: 7. Per the germline V gene, CDR1 is SGHRS and CDR2 is YFSETQ. The CDR3 extends over 15 amino acids. Written as DNA, the CDR3 is TGCGCCAGCAGCCCTCTGGGACAGCCGAACACTGAAGCTTTCTTT. Its translation is CASSPLGQPNTEAFF.

The chain couples TRBV6-5 to TRBJ2-2, with D possibly matching TRBD2 (5 bases). Germline-derived CDR1 and CDR2 are MNHEY and SVGAGI. V lost 6 bases and J 4 bases, leaving 12 bases between the germline ends. This CDR3 has 14 amino acids. As DNA, the CDR3 is TGTGCCAGCAGACCCCTCGGAGGCACCGGGGAGCTGTTTTTT. This gives the protein CASRPLGGTGELFF.

The chain has TRBV5-1 and TRBJ2-7; 10 bases align to TRBD2. The CDR3 runs to 18 residues. Germline V gene sequence: CDR1 SGHRS, CDR2 YFSETQ. Germline trimming cut 4 bases from V and 4 bases from J; bases unmatched to any gene: 17. The CDR3 region has the DNA TGCGCCAGCAGCGGGGAGGGGGGTGGTCGGACTAGCGGATACGAGCAGTACTTC. This encodes CASSGEGGGRTSGYEQYF.

The chain couples TRBV21-1 to TRBJ2-7; the table assigns TRBD1, which was not confirmed against the DNA. TRBV21-1 is listed as a pseudogene. The CDR3 runs 15 residues. The CDR3 loop is CASSTTGTGPFEQYF. CDR3 DNA sequence: TGTGCCAGCAGCACAACCGGGACAGGACCCTTCGAGCAGTACTTC.

This chain's CDR3 is CASSSGQGSLKHNEQFF. For the CDR3, the DNA is TGTGCCAGCAGCTCGGGACAGGGGTCTTTAAAGCACAATGAGCAGTTCTTC. The V gene is TRBV5-4, the J gene TRBJ2-1; 10 nucleotides agree with TRBD1. The CDR3 runs 17 residues. Germline loops: CDR1 SGHNT, CDR2 YYREEE (reference sequence). With 3 bases clipped from V and 5 bases from J, the junction kept 11 bases outside the gene matches. Combining the CDR3 with reference TRBV5-4 and TRBJ2-1 gives the whole variable domain ETGVTQSPTHLIKTRGQQVTLRCSSQSGHNTVSWYQQALGQGPQFIFQYYREEENGRGNFPPRFSGLQFPNYSSELNVNALELDDSALYLCASSSGQGSLKHNEQFFGPGTRLTVL.

The chain uses TRBV4-1 and TRBJ2-1; D remains ambiguous. Germline lookup yields CDR1 MGHRA and CDR2 YSYEKL. With 1 base removed from V and 9 bases from J, the gap between germline ends came to 10 bases. The CDR3 runs to 13 residues. The CDR3 region is CASSQGPPFEQFF. The CDR3 DNA is TGCGCCAGCAGCCAAGGGCCCCCATTTGAGCAGTTCTTC.

V gene TRBV19 combines with J gene TRBJ2-1, with 8 bases aligning to TRBD2. The CDR3 contains 22 residues. J was trimmed by 4 bases and V by 7 bases; bases with no gene match: 30. Germline assignment: CDR1 LNHDA and CDR2 SQIVND (reference sequence). DNA for the CDR3: TGTGCCAGTAATCAGGGGAATGGGGGAGGTTATCTCGGGAGGGCCCTGTACAATGAGCAGTTCTTC. Translation: CASNQGNGGGYLGRALYNEQFF.

This clone appeared a few times. The gene calls are TRBV7-9 and TRBJ2-2; D remains ambiguous. V was clipped by 1 base and J by 2 bases, with 5 bases between them. Germline CDR1 and CDR2: SEHNR and FQNEAQ (reference sequence). The CDR3 contains 14 residues. CDR3 region: CASSLDINTGELFF. CDR3 nucleotides: TGTGCCAGCAGCTTAGATATAAACACCGGGGAGCTGTTTTTT.